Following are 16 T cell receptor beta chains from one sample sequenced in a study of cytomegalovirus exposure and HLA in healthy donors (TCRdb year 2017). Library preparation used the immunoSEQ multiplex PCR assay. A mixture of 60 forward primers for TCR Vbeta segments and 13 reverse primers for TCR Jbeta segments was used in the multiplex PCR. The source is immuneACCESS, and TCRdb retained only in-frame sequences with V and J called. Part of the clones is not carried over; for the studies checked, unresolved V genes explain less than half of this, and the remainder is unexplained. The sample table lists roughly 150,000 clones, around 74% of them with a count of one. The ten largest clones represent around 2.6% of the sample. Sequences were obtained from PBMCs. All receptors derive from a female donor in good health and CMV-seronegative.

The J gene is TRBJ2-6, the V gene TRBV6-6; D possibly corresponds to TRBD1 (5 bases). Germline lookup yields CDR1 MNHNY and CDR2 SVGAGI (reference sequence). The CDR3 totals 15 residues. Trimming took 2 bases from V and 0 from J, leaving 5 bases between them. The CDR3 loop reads CASSYGHSGANVLTF. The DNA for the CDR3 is TGTGCCAGCAGTTACGGACACTCTGGGGCCAACGTCCTGACTTTC.

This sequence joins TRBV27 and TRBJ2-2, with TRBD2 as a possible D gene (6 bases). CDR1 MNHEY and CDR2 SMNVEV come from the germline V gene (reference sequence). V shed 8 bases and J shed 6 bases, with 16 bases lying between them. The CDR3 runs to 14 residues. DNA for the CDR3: TGTGCCAGCTCCAAAGGCGGGGTCCCCGGGGAGCTGTTTTTT. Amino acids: CASSKGGVPGELFF.

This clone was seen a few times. CDR3 nucleotides: TGTGCCTGGGCTGGACTAGCGCGGGGGGAGCTGTTTTTT. Translating gives CAWAGLARGELFF. The genes are TRBV30 and TRBJ2-2; the match to TRBD2 covers 9 bases. Germline CDR1 GTSNPN, CDR2 SVGIG (reference sequence). CDR3 length: 13 residues. The V gene end was trimmed by 5 bases and the J gene end by 8 bases; junction bases not matched to a gene: 6.

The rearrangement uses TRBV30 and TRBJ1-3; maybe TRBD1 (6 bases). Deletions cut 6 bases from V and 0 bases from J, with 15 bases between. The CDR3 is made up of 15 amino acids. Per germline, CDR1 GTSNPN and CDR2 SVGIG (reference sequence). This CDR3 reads CACYIQGYSGNTIYF. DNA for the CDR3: TGTGCCTGTTACATACAGGGTTACTCTGGAAACACCATATATTTT.

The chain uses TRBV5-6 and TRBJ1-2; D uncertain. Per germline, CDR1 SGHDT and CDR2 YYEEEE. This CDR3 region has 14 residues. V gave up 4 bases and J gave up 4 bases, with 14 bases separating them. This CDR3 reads CASSIRGNTYGYTF. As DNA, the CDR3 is TGTGCCAGCAGCATCCGAGGGAACACCTATGGCTACACCTTC.

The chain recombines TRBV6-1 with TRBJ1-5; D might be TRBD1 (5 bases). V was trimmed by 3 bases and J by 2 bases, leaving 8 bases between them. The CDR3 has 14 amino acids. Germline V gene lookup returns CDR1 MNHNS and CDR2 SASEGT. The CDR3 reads CASSEGGGNQPQHF. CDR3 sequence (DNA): TGTGCCAGCAGTGAGGGGGGAGGCAATCAGCCCCAGCATTTT.

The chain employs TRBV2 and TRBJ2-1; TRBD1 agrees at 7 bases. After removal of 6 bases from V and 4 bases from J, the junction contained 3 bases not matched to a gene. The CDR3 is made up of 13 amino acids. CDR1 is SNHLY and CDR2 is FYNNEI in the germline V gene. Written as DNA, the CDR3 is TGTGCCAGCAGGCTGGGACAGTACAATGAGCAGTTCTTC. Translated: CASRLGQYNEQFF.

Here the CDR3 DNA reads TGTGCCAGCAGTTCTAGCGGGGCCTTCTCCTACGAGCAGTACTTC. Amino acids: CASSSSGAFSYEQYF. V is TRBV7-9 and J is TRBJ2-7, with 9 bases aligning to TRBD2. There are 15 residues in the CDR3. J lost 0 bases, V lost 6 bases, and 6 bases had no gene match. CDR1 is SEHNR and CDR2 is FQNEAQ in the germline V gene (reference sequence). The full variable domain, completed using reference TRBV7-9 and TRBJ2-7, is DTGVSQNPRHKITKRGQNVTFRCDPISEHNRLYWYRQTLGQGPEFLTYFQNEAQLEKSRLLSDRFSAERPKGSFSTLEIQRTEQGDSAMYLCASSSSGAFSYEQYFGPGTRLTVT.

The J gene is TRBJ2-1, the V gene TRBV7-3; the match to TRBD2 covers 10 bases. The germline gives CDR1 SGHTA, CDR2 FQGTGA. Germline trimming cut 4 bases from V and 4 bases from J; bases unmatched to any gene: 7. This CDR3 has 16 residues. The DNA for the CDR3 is TGTGCCAGCAGCTCCTTAGCGGGAGGTACTTACAATGAGCAGTTCTTC. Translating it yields CASSSLAGGTYNEQFF.

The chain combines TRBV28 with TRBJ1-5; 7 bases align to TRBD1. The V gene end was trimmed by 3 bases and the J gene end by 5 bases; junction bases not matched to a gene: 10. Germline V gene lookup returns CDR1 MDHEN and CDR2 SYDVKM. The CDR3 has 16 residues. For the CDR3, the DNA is TGTGCCAGCAGTTTGCCCGGACAGGTCCCCGATCAGCCCCAGCATTTT. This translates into CASSLPGQVPDQPQHF.

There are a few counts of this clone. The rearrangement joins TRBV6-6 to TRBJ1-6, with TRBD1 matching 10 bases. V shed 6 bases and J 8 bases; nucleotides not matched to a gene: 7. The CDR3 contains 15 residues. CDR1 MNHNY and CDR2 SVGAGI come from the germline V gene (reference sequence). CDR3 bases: TGTGCCAGCAGAGGGACCGGGACAGGGGATTCACCCCTCCACTTT. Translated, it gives CASRGTGTGDSPLHF.

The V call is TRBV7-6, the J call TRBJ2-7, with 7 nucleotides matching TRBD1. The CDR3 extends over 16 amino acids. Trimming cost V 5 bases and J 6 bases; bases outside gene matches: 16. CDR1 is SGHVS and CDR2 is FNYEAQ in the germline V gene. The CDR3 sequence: CASSPSPGQQTVEQYF. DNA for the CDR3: TGTGCCAGCAGCCCTTCACCGGGACAGCAAACGGTCGAGCAGTACTTC. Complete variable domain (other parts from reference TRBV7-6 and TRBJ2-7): GAGVSQSPRYKVTKRGQDVALRCDPISGHVSLYWYRQALGQGPEFLTYFNYEAQQDKSGLPNDRFSAERPEGSISTLTIQRTEQRDSAMYRCASSPSPGQQTVEQYFGPGTRLTVT.

CDR3 coding DNA: TGTGCCAGCAGGGAGGACAGTGTGAATGAGCAGTTCTTC. Translated, it gives CASREDSVNEQFF. This chain uses TRBV28 with TRBJ2-1, with D tentatively TRBD1 (6 bases). This CDR3 has 13 amino acids. V was cut by 6 bases and J by 7 bases, with 13 bases left in between. Per germline, CDR1 MDHEN and CDR2 SYDVKM.

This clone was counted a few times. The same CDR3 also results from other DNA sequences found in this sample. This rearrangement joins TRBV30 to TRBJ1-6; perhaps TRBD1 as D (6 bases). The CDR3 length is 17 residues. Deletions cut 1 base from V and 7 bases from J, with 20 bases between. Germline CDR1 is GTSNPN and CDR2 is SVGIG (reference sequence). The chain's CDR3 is CAWSGGPGRGQNSPLHF. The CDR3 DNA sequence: TGTGCCTGGAGTGGGGGGCCCGGCCGGGGCCAAAATTCACCCCTCCACTTT.

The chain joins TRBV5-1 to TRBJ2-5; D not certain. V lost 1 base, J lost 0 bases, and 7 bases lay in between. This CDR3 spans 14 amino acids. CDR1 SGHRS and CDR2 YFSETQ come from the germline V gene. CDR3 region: CASSLSSHQETQYF. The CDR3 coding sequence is TGCGCCAGCAGCTTGTCGAGTCACCAAGAGACCCAGTACTTC.

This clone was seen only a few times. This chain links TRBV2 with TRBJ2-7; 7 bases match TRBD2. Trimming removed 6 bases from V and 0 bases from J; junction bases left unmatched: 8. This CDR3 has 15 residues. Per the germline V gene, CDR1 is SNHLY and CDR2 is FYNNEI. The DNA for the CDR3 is TGTGCCAGCAGACCCGGGAGGCTGAGCTCCTACGAGCAGTACTTC. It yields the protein CASRPGRLSSYEQYF. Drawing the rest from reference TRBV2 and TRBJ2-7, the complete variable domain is EPEVTQTPSHQVTQMGQEVILRCVPISNHLYFYWYRQILGQKVEFLVSFYNNEISEKSEIFDDQFSVERPDGSNFTLKIRSTKLEDSAMYFCASRPGRLSSYEQYFGPGTRLTVT.